This TCR beta chain is from a study of CD8+ T cells in alopecia areata. Treatment specified: oral pan-JAK inhibitor, 5-10 mg twice daily. Alopecia areata patients had lesional scalp punch biopsies and peripheral blood taken from them. V was pared by 0 bases and J by 5 bases, with 5 bases between. This CDR3 comprises 13 residues. Germline assignment: CDR1 MRHNA and CDR2 SNTAGT. RNA was isolated and reverse transcribed to cDNA, the sequencing template. Method: immunoSEQ multiplex PCR; TCRdb's copy keeps in-frame clones and lacks some. The sample records a few thousand clones, approximately 89% being singletons.

The TCR was taken from a human donor with alopecia areata. This material consisted of skin, taken at week 4, from a patient treated with tofacitinib. The chain couples TRBV6-4 to TRBJ2-1; unclear D gene. Here the CDR3 reads CASSDSGHNEQFF. As DNA, the CDR3 is TGTGCCAGCAGTGACTCAGGGCACAATGAGCAGTTCTTC.